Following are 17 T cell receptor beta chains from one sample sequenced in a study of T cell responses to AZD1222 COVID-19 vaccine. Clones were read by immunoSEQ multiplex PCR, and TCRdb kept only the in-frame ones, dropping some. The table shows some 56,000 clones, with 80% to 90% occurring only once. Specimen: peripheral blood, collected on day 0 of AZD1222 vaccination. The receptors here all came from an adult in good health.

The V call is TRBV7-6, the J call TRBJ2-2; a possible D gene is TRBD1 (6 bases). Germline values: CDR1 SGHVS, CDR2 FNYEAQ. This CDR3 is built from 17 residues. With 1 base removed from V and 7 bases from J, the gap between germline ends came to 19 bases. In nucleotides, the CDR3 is TGTGCCAGCAGCTTAGTGAGTGGGGGCAGAGTCGGCGGGGAGCTGTTTTTT. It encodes CASSLVSGGRVGGELFF.

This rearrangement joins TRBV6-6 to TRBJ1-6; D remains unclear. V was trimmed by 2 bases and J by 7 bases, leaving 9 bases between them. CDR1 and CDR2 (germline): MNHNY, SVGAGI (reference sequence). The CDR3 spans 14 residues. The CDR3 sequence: CASSYRADNSPLHF. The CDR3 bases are TGTGCCAGCAGTTACAGGGCGGACAATTCACCCCTCCACTTT.

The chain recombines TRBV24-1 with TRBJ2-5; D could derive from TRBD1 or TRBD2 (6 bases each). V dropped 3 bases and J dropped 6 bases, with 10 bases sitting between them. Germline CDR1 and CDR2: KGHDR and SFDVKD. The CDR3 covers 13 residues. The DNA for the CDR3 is TGTGCCACCAGTGATGGGGGGCGTCAGACCCAGTACTTC. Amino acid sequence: CATSDGGRQTQYF.

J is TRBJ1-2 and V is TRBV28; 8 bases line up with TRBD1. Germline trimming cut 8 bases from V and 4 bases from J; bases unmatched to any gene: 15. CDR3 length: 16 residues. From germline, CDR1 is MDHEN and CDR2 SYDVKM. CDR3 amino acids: CASGRPGQGLFYGYTF. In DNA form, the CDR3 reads TGTGCCAGCGGGCGCCCAGGACAGGGTTTATTCTATGGCTACACCTTC.

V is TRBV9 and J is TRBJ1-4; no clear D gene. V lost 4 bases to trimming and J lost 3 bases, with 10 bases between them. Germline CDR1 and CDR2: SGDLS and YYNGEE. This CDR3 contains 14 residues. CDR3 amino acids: CASSLSGANEKLFF. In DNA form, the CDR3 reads TGTGCCAGCAGCCTCAGCGGTGCTAATGAAAAACTGTTTTTT. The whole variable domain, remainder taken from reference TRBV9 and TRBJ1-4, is DSGVTQTPKHLITATGQRVTLRCSPRSGDLSVYWYQQSLDQGLQFLIQYYNGEERAKGNILERFSAQQFPDLHSELNLSSLELGDSALYFCASSLSGANEKLFFGSGTQLSVL.

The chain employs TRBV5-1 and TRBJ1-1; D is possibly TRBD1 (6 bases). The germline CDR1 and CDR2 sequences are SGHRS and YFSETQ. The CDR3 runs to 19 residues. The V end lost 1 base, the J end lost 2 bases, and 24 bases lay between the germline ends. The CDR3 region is CASSLRPATGTGVNTEAFF. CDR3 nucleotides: TGCGCCAGCAGCTTGAGGCCGGCAACAGGGACGGGGGTAAACACTGAAGCTTTCTTT. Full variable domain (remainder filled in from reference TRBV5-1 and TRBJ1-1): KAGVTQTPRYLIKTRGQQVTLSCSPISGHRSVSWYQQTPGQGLQFLFEYFSETQRNKGNFPGRFSGRQFSNSRSEMNVSTLELGDSALYLCASSLRPATGTGVNTEAFFGQGTRLTVV.

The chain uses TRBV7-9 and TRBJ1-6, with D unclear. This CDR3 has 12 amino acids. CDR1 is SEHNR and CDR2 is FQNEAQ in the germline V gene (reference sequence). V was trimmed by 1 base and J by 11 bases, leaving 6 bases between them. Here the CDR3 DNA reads TGTGCCAGCAGCTTAGAGAGTACACCCCTCCACTTT. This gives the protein CASSLESTPLHF.

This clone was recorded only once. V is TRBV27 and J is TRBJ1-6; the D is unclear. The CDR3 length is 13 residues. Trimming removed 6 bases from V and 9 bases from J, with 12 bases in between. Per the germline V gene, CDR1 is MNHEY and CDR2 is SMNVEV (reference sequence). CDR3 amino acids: CASRTGWGSPLHF. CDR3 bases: TGTGCCAGCAGGACGGGGTGGGGTTCACCCCTCCACTTT.

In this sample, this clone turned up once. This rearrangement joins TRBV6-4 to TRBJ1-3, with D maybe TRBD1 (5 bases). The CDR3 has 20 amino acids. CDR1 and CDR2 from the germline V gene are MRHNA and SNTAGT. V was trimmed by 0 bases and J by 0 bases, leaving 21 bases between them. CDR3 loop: CASSDSVSLGRESSGNTIYF. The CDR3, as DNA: TGTGCCAGCAGTGACTCAGTAAGTCTGGGCAGGGAAAGCTCTGGAAACACCATATATTTT.

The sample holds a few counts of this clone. CDR3 in amino acids: CASSLEYACFRGKYEQYF. CDR3 nucleotides: TGCGCCAGCAGCTTGGAATACGCGTGTTTTCGGGGAAAATACGAGCAGTACTTC. The J gene is TRBJ2-7, the V gene TRBV5-1, with D maybe TRBD2 (5 bases). Trimming stripped 0 bases from V and 4 bases from J, with 23 bases between. CDR3 length equals 18 residues. Germline assignment: CDR1 SGHRS and CDR2 YFSETQ.

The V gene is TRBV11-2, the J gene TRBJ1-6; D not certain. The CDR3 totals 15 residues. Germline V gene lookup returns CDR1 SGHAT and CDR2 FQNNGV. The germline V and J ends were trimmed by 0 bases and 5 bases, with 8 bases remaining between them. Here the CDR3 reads CASSLEGGDNSPLHF. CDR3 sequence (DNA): TGTGCCAGCAGCTTAGAAGGCGGGGATAATTCACCCCTCCACTTT.

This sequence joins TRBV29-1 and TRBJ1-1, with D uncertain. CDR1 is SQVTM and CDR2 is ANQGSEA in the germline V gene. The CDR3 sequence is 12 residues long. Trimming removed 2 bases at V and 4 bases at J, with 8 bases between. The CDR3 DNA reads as TGCAGCGTTGAAATATACAGCACTGAAGCTTTCTTT. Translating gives CSVEIYSTEAFF. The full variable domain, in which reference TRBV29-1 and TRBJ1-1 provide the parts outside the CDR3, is SAVISQKPSRDICQRGTSLTIQCQVDSQVTMMFWYRQQPGQSLTLIATANQGSEATYESGFVIDKFPISRPNLTFSTLTVSNMSPEDSSIYLCSVEIYSTEAFFGQGTRLTVV.

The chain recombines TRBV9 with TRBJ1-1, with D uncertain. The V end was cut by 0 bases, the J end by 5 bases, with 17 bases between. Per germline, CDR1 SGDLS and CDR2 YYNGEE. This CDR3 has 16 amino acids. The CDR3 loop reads CASSVGGKGRGTEAFF. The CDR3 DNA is TGTGCCAGCAGCGTAGGCGGGAAGGGCAGAGGGACTGAAGCTTTCTTT.

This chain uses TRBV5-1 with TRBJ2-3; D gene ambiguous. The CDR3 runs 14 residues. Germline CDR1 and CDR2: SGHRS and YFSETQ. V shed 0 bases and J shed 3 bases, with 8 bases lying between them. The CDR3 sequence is CASSLARTTDTQYF. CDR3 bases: TGCGCCAGCAGCTTGGCAAGGACGACAGATACGCAGTATTTT.

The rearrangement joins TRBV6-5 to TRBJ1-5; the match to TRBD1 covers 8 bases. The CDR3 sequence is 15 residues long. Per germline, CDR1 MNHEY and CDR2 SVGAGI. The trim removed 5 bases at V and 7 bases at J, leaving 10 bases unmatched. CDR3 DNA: TGTGCCAGCAGTACCCCGGACAGGGAGAAACAGCCCCAGCATTTT. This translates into CASSTPDREKQPQHF.

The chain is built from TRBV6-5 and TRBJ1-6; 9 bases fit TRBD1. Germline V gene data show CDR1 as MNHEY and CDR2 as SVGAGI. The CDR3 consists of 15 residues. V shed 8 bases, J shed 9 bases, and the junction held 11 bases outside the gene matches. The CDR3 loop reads CASRELQGARSPLHF. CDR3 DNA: TGTGCCAGCCGGGAGCTACAGGGGGCTCGTTCACCCCTCCACTTT.

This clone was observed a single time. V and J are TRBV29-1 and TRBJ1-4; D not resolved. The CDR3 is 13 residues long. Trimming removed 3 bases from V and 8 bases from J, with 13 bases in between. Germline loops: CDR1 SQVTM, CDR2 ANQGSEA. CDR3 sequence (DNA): TGCAGCGTTGAGGGCAGCCCTGGGGAAAAACTGTTTTTT. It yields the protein CSVEGSPGEKLFF.